The 24 T cell receptor beta chains in this list originate from one sample, sequenced in a study of blood T cell repertoires in COVID-19. Sequenced by immunoSEQ multiplex PCR; TCRdb stores in-frame clones only, minus some. Among around 430,000 clones, approximately 88% were seen once, and the ten largest hold roughly an eighth. Sequencing was carried out using peripheral blood. Every receptor here comes from a woman aged 45-60 years with COVID-19, enrolled during active disease.

The chain carries TRBV6-1 and TRBJ1-2; D is unresolved. Germline-derived CDR1 and CDR2 are MNHNS and SASEGT. The CDR3 is 14 residues long. The V end was cut by 3 bases, the J end by 6 bases, with 14 bases between. In DNA form, the CDR3 reads TGTGCCAGCAGTGACCCCGACATGACCAATGGCTACACCTTC. This encodes CASSDPDMTNGYTF.

The J gene is TRBJ1-5, the V gene TRBV7-9, with a possible D match to TRBD1 (5 bases). Germline CDR1 reads SEHNR; CDR2 reads FQNEAQ (reference sequence). This CDR3 region has 14 residues. The V and J ends lost 1 base and 3 bases respectively, with 7 bases between them. The CDR3 loop reads CASSLGQFNQPQHF. DNA for the CDR3: TGTGCCAGCAGCTTAGGACAGTTCAATCAGCCCCAGCATTTT.

V and J are TRBV5-1 and TRBJ1-1; 8 bases are a match to TRBD1. V lost 6 bases and J lost 10; bases outside the gene matches: 11. The CDR3 runs to 13 residues. Germline assignment: CDR1 SGHRS and CDR2 YFSETQ. CDR3 in amino acids: CASNELQGAVAFF. The CDR3 DNA is TGCGCCAGCAACGAGCTTCAGGGGGCAGTAGCTTTCTTT.

The table lists this clone with a few counts. The rearrangement joins TRBV29-1 to TRBJ2-7; D may be TRBD1 (5 bases). CDR3 length: 11 residues. Between the trimmed V and J ends, which lost 4 bases and 4 bases, there was a span of 8 bases. Germline lookup yields CDR1 SQVTM and CDR2 ANQGSEA. The CDR3 spells CSVATVYEQYF. DNA of the CDR3: TGCAGCGTTGCGACAGTGTACGAGCAGTACTTC.

The V and J genes are TRBV28 and TRBJ1-4, with TRBD1 identical over 7 bases. The CDR3 spans 15 residues. J was trimmed by 0 bases and V by 6 bases; bases with no gene match: 4. Germline-derived CDR1 and CDR2 are MDHEN and SYDVKM. CDR3 amino acids: CASRPQGTTNEKLFF. CDR3 nucleotide sequence: TGTGCCAGCAGACCACAGGGGACAACTAATGAAAAACTGTTTTTT. The complete variable domain, with remaining parts taken from reference TRBV28 and TRBJ1-4, reads DVKVTQSSRYLVKRTGEKVFLECVQDMDHENMFWYRQDPGLGLRLIYFSYDVKMKEKGDIPEGYSVSREKKERFSLILESASTNQTSMYLCASRPQGTTNEKLFFGSGTQLSVL.

The chain joins TRBV24-1 to TRBJ1-2; TRBD1 matches 8 bases. The CDR3 covers 15 residues. The V gene's germline CDR1 is KGHDR and CDR2 SFDVKD. With 9 bases clipped from V and 8 bases from J, the junction kept 16 bases outside the gene matches. The CDR3 here is CATFYRTGKGFGYTF. The CDR3, as DNA: TGTGCCACCTTCTACCGGACAGGGAAGGGGTTCGGCTACACCTTC.

The rearrangement joins TRBV9 to TRBJ2-5; 8 bases map to TRBD1. The CDR3 contains 15 residues. CDR1 is SGDLS and CDR2 is YYNGEE in the germline V gene. The junction had 6 bases not matched to a gene; V was cut back by 0 bases and J by 5 bases. The CDR3 nucleotides read TGTGCCAGCAGCGTAGGGGACAGGAGGTGGGAGACCCAGTACTTC. Amino acid sequence: CASSVGDRRWETQYF.

The chain has TRBV30 and TRBJ1-2; 9 bases line up with TRBD1. With V trimmed by 7 bases and J by 7 bases, 4 bases remained unmatched. Germline values: CDR1 GTSNPN, CDR2 SVGIG (reference sequence). The CDR3 sequence is 11 residues long. The CDR3: CASQTGGGYTF. The CDR3 DNA is TGTGCCTCTCAGACAGGGGGTGGCTACACCTTC. The complete variable domain, with remaining parts taken from reference TRBV30 and TRBJ1-2, reads SQTIHQWPATLVQPVGSPLSLECTVEGTSNPNLYWYRQAAGRGLQLLFYSVGIGQISSEVPQNLSASRPQDRQFILSSKKLLLSDSGFYLCASQTGGGYTFGSGTRLTVV.

The chain is built from TRBV4-1 and TRBJ2-5; TRBD2 agrees at 7 bases. The junction had 6 bases not matched to a gene; V was cut back by 1 base and J by 7 bases. Germline values: CDR1 MGHRA, CDR2 YSYEKL. This CDR3 is 14 amino acids long. CDR3 in amino acids: CASSQGRGVGTQYF. In DNA, the CDR3 is TGCGCCAGCAGCCAAGGTCGGGGGGTAGGGACCCAGTACTTC.

The chain has TRBV7-2 and TRBJ1-6, with D tentatively TRBD1 (5 bases). From germline, CDR1 is SGHTA and CDR2 FQGNSA. The V and J ends lost 5 bases and 14 bases respectively, with 22 bases between them. The CDR3 runs to 15 residues. The CDR3 sequence: CASSMGLLPGGTLHF. The CDR3 nucleotides are TGTGCCAGCAGCATGGGACTGCTCCCTGGTGGAACCCTCCACTTT.

J is TRBJ2-2 and V is TRBV2; D gene unclear. The length of the CDR3 is 15 residues. The germline CDR1 and CDR2 sequences are SNHLY and FYNNEI. Trimming left V 2 bases short and J 4 bases short, with 11 bases between. The CDR3 reads CASSENLGGTGELFF. The CDR3 nucleotides read TGTGCCAGCAGTGAAAACCTAGGCGGCACCGGGGAGCTGTTTTTT.

The chain recombines TRBV20-1 with TRBJ1-6; D not certain. This CDR3 has 14 residues. Looked up from germline, CDR1 is DFQATT and CDR2 is SNEGSKA (reference sequence). The V gene lost 3 bases and the J gene lost 4 bases, with 10 bases spanning the gap. The CDR3 DNA sequence: TGCAGTGCTAGTTCGGAACAGTATAATTCACCCCTCCACTTT. Translation gives CSASSEQYNSPLHF.

The gene calls are TRBV4-1 and TRBJ1-2; a weak D match, TRBD1 (6 bases). This CDR3 is 19 amino acids long. Looked up from germline, CDR1 is MGHRA and CDR2 is YSYEKL. Trimming cost V 0 bases and J 4 bases, with 24 bases left between them. In nucleotides, the CDR3 is TGCGCCAGCAGCCAAGATCGGGAAAGGGGGGGAGTAGGGGTCTATGGCTACACCTTC. This codes for CASSQDRERGGVGVYGYTF.

The chain links TRBV29-1 to TRBJ2-7, with a tentative D call TRBD1 (5 bases). CDR1 SQVTM and CDR2 ANQGSEA come from the germline V gene. Trimming left V 4 bases short and J 8 bases short, with 9 bases between. The CDR3 runs to 10 residues. This CDR3 reads CSVVGLQQYF. The CDR3 nucleotides are TGCAGCGTTGTGGGGCTTCAGCAGTACTTC.

This rearrangement joins TRBV19 to TRBJ1-1; TRBD1 matches 10 bases. The CDR3 runs 17 residues. From germline, CDR1 is LNHDA and CDR2 SQIVND (reference sequence). The V segment lost 1 base and the J segment 5 bases; nucleotides outside the gene matches: 10. The DNA for the CDR3 is TGTGCCAGTAGTATAGTGGGACAGGGGCCAATGGGTACTGAAGCTTTCTTT. Protein sequence: CASSIVGQGPMGTEAFF.

The V and J genes are TRBV4-1 and TRBJ2-7; 8 nucleotides match TRBD1. The junction had 8 bases not matched to a gene; V was cut back by 0 bases and J by 1 base. Germline lookup yields CDR1 MGHRA and CDR2 YSYEKL. This CDR3 is 17 amino acids long. CDR3: CASSQDLFTGGSYEQYF. In DNA form, the CDR3 reads TGCGCCAGCAGCCAAGACTTATTTACAGGGGGTTCCTACGAGCAGTACTTC.

This chain uses TRBV29-1 with TRBJ2-1; TRBD1 aligns across 10 bases. The germline gives CDR1 SQVTM, CDR2 ANQGSEA. The length of the CDR3 is 14 residues. Germline trimming cut 6 bases from V and 8 bases from J; bases unmatched to any gene: 10. In nucleotides, the CDR3 is TGCAGCGTGGGACAGGGGTCGCACGGCGATGAGCAGTTCTTC. Protein sequence: CSVGQGSHGDEQFF.

This chain uses TRBV7-6 with TRBJ2-3, with D possibly TRBD2 on 6 matching bases. The CDR3 consists of 14 residues. Germline V gene lookup returns CDR1 SGHVS and CDR2 FNYEAQ. Trimming pared 5 bases from V and 2 bases from J, leaving 11 bases between. The DNA for the CDR3 is TGTGCCAGCAGCCTTAGCGGACCCACAGATACGCAGTATTTT. It is translated as CASSLSGPTDTQYF.

J is TRBJ1-1 and V is TRBV9; D is ambiguous. Germline V gives CDR1 SGDLS, CDR2 YYNGEE. The ends were cut back, 0 bases at V and 0 bases at J, with 9 bases in the middle. The CDR3 totals 15 residues. The CDR3 nucleotides read TGTGCCAGCAGCGTAGATCACAGCTTGAACACTGAAGCTTTCTTT. Protein sequence: CASSVDHSLNTEAFF. Supplemented by reference TRBV9 and TRBJ1-1, the full variable domain reads DSGVTQTPKHLITATGQRVTLRCSPRSGDLSVYWYQQSLDQGLQFLIQYYNGEERAKGNILERFSAQQFPDLHSELNLSSLELGDSALYFCASSVDHSLNTEAFFGQGTRLTVV.

In DNA, the CDR3 is TGTGCCAGCAGCTTAAACCCAGCGGGGGGGGGCACAGATACGCAGTATTTT. This gives the protein CASSLNPAGGGTDTQYF. The chain couples TRBV7-6 to TRBJ2-3; 10 bases align to TRBD2. Trimming removed 2 bases from V and 1 base from J; junction bases left unmatched: 6. This CDR3 comprises 17 residues. Germline V gene data show CDR1 as SGHVS and CDR2 as FNYEAQ. The full variable domain, with the rest looked up from reference TRBV7-6 and TRBJ2-3, is GAGVSQSPRYKVTKRGQDVALRCDPISGHVSLYWYRQALGQGPEFLTYFNYEAQQDKSGLPNDRFSAERPEGSISTLTIQRTEQRDSAMYRCASSLNPAGGGTDTQYFGPGTRLTVL.

The rearrangement links TRBV3-1 (or the pseudogene TRBV3-2) to TRBJ2-7; D perhaps matches TRBD1 (5 bases). Trimming removed 1 base from V and 11 bases from J, with 15 bases in between. Per germline, CDR1 LGHDT and CDR2 YNNKEL (reference sequence). The CDR3 has 13 residues. CDR3 DNA: TGTGCCAGCAGCCAAGGTGGAAGTTTAGGGGAGTACTTC. The encoded protein is CASSQGGSLGEYF.

The rearrangement joins TRBV19 to TRBJ2-1, with D tentatively TRBD2 (6 bases). The ends were cut back, 3 bases at V and 7 bases at J, with 16 bases in the middle. CDR1 is LNHDA, CDR2 SQIVND, per germline (reference sequence). The CDR3 is 15 amino acids. CDR3 in DNA: TGTGCCAGTAGTATCACCGGGCTTGGGGGGAATGAGCAGTTCTTC. Translating gives CASSITGLGGNEQFF.

The chain links TRBV28 to TRBJ1-5; 9 bases align to TRBD1. From germline, CDR1 is MDHEN and CDR2 SYDVKM. Losses at the gene ends were 5 bases for V and 0 bases for J; bases not matched to a gene: 17. This CDR3 spans 20 amino acids. CDR3 amino acids: CASSLTGVGQGPISNQPQHF. CDR3 DNA: TGTGCCAGCAGTCTCACCGGCGTGGGACAGGGACCTATTAGCAATCAGCCCCAGCATTTT. Filled out from reference TRBV28 and TRBJ1-5, the complete variable domain reads DVKVTQSSRYLVKRTGEKVFLECVQDMDHENMFWYRQDPGLGLRLIYFSYDVKMKEKGDIPEGYSVSREKKERFSLILESASTNQTSMYLCASSLTGVGQGPISNQPQHFGDGTRLSIL.

The V and J genes are TRBV7-2 and TRBJ2-1; possibly TRBD1 for D (6 bases). This CDR3 spans 15 amino acids. The V end lost 5 bases, the J end lost 4 bases, and 15 bases lay between the germline ends. The germline CDR1 and CDR2 sequences are SGHTA and FQGNSA. CDR3 loop: CASSPDSGAYNEQFF. Here the CDR3 DNA reads TGTGCCAGCAGCCCGGACAGTGGAGCATACAATGAGCAGTTCTTC. The full variable domain, completed using reference TRBV7-2 and TRBJ2-1, is GAGVSQSPSNKVTEKGKDVELRCDPISGHTALYWYRQSLGQGLEFLIYFQGNSAPDKSGLPSDRFSAERTGGSVSTLTIQRTQQEDSAVYLCASSPDSGAYNEQFFGPGTRLTVL.